This T cell receptor beta chain derives from a study of shared clonotypes between healthy human individuals. Study-wide context: In total, the donors were two women and a few men aged 18 to 49.

Some clones are missing from TCRdb's copy, which holds only in-frame ones; the method was immunoSEQ multiplex PCR. This sample carries about 1.1 million clones, 70% to 80% of them seen once, and the ten largest clones take 0.89%. Germline CDR1 and CDR2: SGDLS and YYNGEE. The ends were cut back, 4 bases at V and 6 bases at J, with 9 bases in the middle. The CDR3 length is 12 residues. V usage is TRBV9 and J usage is TRBJ2-3; no clear D. The source material was memory CD4+ T cells from PBMCs. Subset given: CD45RA-negative fraction. The receptor was derived from a young man in good health. Some clones in this sample may be carry-over from other donors' samples. The CDR3 bases are TGTGCCAGCAGCCCCACCCACGATACGCAGTATTTT. It translates to CASSPTHDTQYF. The complete variable domain, with remaining parts taken from reference TRBV9 and TRBJ2-3, reads DSGVTQTPKHLITATGQRVTLRCSPRSGDLSVYWYQQSLDQGLQFLIQYYNGEERAKGNILERFSAQQFPDLHSELNLSSLELGDSALYFCASSPTHDTQYFGPGTRLTVL.